This T cell receptor beta chain was found in a study of response to subunit inactivated influenza vaccine. Regarding the study as a whole: After each seasonal influenza vaccination, few new T cells are recruited, the authors suggested.

Via MiXCR, TCRdb re-called the RT-PCR reads, giving one row per CDR3 protein. The table shows approximately 250,000 distinct CDR3 sequences, with over 9% occurring only once. Regarding this clonotype: Its antigen remains unidentified.

Sequences were derived from non-naive T cells sorted from PBMCs, sampled around 15 days before vaccination. The source of this sequence is a man aged 45-65 years who received an inactivated influenza vaccine.

CDR3 amino acids: CASSLNGNRRSGELFF. DNA of the CDR3: TGTGCCAGCAGCTTAAATGGGAATCGACGGTCCGGGGAGCTGTTTTTT. The chain is built from TRBV7-3 and TRBJ2-2; D call uncertain. The V gene's germline CDR1 is SGHTA and CDR2 FQGTGA. The CDR3 covers 16 residues. The V gene lost 1 base and the J gene lost 6 bases, with 15 bases spanning the gap.